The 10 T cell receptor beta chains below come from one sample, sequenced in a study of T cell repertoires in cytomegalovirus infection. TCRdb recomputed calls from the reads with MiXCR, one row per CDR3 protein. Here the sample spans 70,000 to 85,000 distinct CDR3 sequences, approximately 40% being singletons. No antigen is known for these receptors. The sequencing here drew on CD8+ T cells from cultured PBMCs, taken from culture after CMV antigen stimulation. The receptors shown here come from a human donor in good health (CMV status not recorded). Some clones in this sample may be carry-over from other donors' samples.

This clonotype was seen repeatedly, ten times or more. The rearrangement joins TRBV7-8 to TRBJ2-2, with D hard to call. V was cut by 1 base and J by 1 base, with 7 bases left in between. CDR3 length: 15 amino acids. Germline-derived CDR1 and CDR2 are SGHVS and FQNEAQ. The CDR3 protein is CASSLGWMNTGELFF. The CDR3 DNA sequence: TGTGCCAGCAGCTTAGGATGGATGAACACCGGGGAGCTGTTTTTT.

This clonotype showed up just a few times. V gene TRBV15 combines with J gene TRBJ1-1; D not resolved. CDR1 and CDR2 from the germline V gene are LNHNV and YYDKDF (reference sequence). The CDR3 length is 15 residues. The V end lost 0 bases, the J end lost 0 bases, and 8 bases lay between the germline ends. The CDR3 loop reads CATSRDRAVNTEAFF. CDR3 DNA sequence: TGTGCCACCAGCAGAGATAGAGCAGTGAACACTGAAGCTTTCTTT. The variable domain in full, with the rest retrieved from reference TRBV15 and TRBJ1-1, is DAMVIQNPRYQVTQFGKPVTLSCSQTLNHNVMYWYQQKSSQAPKLLFHYYDKDFNNEADTPDNFQSRRPNTSFCFLDIRSPGLGDTAMYLCATSRDRAVNTEAFFGQGTRLTVV.

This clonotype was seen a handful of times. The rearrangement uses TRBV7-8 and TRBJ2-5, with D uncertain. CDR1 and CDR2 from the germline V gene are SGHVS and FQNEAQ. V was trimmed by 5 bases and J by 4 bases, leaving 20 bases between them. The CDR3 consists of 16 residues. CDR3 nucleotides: TGTGCCAGCAGCCCTCTCTCTGGGTCGGATGGAGAGACCCAGTACTTC. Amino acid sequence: CASSPLSGSDGETQYF.

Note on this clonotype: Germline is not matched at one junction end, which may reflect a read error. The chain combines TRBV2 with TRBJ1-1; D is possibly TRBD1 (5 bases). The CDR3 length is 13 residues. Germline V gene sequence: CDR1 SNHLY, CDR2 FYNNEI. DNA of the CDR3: TGTGCCAGCAGTGAGCCAGGGAACCCTGAAGCTTTCTTT. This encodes CASSEPGNPEAFF.

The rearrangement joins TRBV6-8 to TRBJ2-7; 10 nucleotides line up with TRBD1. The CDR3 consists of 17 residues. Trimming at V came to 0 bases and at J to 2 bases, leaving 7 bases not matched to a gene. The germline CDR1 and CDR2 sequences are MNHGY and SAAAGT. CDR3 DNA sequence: TGTGCCAGCAGTTACTCAGGGACAGGGGAGGACGCCTACGAGCAGTACTTC. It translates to CASSYSGTGEDAYEQYF.

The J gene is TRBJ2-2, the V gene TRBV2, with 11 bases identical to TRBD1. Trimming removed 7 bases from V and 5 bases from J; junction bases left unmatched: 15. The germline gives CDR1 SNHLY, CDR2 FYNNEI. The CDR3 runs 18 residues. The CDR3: CASIQQRPGQGVTGELFF. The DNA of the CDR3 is TGTGCCAGCATTCAACAAAGACCGGGACAGGGGGTTACCGGGGAGCTGTTTTTT.

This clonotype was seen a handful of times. The CDR3 DNA is TGTGCCAGCAGCTCTCGCGGCGGGGGGGCAAGAGATACGCAGTATTTT. This sequence encodes CASSSRGGGARDTQYF. The chain recombines TRBV11-2 with TRBJ2-3, with 9 bases lining up with TRBD2. From germline, CDR1 is SGHAT and CDR2 FQNNGV. The junction had 10 bases not matched to a gene; V was cut back by 4 bases and J by 5 bases. CDR3 length equals 16 residues.

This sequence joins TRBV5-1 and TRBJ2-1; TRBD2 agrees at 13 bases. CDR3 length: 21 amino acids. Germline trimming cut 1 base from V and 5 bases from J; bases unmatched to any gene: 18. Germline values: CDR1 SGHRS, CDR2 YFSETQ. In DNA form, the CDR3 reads TGCGCCAGCAGCTTGTGGGTCTCGTCGAGGGGGACTAGCGGGACGGACAATGAGCAGTTCTTC. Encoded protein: CASSLWVSSRGTSGTDNEQFF.

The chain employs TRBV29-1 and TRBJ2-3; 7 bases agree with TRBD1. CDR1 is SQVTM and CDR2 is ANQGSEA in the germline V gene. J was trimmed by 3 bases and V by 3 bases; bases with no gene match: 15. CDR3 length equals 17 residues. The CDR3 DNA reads TGCAGCGTTGAGGTAGTCGAACAGGGGAAGTTGACAGATACGCAGTATTTT. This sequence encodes CSVEVVEQGKLTDTQYF.

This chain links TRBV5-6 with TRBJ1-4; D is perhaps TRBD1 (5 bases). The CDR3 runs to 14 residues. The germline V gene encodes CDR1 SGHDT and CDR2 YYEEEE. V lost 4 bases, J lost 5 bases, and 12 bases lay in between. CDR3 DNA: TGTGCCAGCAGCCAGGGACCGTCGAATGAAAAACTGTTTTTT. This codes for CASSQGPSNEKLFF.